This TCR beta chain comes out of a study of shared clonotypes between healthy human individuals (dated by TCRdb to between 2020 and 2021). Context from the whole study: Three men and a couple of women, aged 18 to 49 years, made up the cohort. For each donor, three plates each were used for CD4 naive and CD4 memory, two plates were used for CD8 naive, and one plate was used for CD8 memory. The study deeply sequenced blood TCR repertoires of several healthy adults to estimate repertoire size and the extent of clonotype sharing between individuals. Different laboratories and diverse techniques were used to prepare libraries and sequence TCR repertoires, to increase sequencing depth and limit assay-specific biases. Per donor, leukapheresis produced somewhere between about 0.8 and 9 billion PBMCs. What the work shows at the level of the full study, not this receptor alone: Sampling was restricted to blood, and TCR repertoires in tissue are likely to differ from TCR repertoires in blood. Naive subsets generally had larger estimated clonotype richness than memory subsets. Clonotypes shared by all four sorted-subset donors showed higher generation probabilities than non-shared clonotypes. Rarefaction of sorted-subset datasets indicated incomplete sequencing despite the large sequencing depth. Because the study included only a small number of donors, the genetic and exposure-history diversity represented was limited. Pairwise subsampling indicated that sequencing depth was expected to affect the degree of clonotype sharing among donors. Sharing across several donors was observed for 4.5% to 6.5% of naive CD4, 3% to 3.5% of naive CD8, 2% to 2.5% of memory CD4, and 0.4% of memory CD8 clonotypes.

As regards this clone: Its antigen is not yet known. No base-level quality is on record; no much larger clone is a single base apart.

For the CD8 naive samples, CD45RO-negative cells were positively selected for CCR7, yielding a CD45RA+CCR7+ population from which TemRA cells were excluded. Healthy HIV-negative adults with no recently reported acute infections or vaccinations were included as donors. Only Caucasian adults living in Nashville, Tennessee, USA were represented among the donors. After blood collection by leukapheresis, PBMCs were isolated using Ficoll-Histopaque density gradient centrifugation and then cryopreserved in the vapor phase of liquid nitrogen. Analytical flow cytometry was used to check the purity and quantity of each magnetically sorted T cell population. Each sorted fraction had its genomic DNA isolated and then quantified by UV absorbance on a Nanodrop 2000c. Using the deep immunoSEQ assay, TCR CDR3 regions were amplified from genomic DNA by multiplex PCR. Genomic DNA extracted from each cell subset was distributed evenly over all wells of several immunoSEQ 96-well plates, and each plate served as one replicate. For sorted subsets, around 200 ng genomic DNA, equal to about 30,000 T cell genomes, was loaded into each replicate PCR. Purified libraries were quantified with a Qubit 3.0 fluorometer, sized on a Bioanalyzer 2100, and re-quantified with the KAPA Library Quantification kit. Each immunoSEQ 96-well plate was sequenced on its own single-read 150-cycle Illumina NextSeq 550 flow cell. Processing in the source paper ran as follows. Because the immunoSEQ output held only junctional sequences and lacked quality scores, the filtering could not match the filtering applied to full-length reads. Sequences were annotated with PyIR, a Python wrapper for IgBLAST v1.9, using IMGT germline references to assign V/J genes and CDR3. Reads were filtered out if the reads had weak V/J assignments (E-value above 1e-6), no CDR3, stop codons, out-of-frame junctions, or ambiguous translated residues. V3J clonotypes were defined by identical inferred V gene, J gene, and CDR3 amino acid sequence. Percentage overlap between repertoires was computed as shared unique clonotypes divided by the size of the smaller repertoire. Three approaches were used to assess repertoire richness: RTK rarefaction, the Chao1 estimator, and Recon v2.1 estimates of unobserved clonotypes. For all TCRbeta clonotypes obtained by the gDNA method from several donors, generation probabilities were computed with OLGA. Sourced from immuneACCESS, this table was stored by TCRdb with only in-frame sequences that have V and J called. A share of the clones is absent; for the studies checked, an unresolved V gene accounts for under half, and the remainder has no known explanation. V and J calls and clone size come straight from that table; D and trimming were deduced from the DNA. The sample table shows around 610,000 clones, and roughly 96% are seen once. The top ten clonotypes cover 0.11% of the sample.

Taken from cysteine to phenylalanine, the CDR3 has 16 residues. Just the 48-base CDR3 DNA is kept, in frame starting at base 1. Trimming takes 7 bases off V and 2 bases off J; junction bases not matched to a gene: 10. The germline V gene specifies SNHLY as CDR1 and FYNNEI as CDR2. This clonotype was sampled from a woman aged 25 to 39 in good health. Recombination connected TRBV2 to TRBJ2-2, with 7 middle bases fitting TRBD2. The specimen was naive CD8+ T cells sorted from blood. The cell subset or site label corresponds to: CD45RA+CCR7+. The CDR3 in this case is CASTPGEGRNTGELFF. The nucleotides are TGTGCCAGCACCCCGGGGGAGGGGCGCAACACCGGGGAGCTGTTTTTT.